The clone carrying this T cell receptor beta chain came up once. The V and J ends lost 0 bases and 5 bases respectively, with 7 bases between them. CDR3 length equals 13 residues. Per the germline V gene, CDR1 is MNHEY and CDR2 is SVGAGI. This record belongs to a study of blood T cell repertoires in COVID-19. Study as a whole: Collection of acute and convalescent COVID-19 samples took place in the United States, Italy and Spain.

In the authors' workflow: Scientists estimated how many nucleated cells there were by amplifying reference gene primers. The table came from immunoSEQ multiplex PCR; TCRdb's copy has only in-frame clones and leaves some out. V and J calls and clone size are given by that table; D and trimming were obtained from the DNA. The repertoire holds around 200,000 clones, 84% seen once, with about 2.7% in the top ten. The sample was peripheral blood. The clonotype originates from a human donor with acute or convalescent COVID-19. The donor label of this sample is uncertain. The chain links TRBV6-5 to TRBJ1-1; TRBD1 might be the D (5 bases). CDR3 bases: TGTGCCAGCAGTTACTCGACAGCGACTGAAGCTTTCTTT. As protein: CASSYSTATEAFF.